Presented here are 25 T cell receptor beta chains from one specimen sequenced in a study of OX40 agonist ivuxolimab in advanced cancers. Measured with immunoSEQ multiplex PCR; TCRdb has only the in-frame clones, and not every one. The sample has about 70,000 clones; 85% to 90% are singletons. The starting material was CD4+ or CD8+ T cells sorted from blood, obtained in a trial of the OX40 agonist ivuxolimab. The receptors were gathered from an adult with an advanced solid tumor such as melanoma, head and neck, liver or kidney cancer.

The CDR3 loop reads CAVNRDTGQDTQYF. DNA for the CDR3: TGTGCCGTAAACCGGGACACCGGGCAAGATACGCAGTATTTT. This chain links TRBV10-3 with TRBJ2-3, with D maybe TRBD1 (6 bases). V gave up 11 bases and J gave up 5 bases, with 20 bases separating them. The CDR3 length is 14 residues. Germline V gene lookup returns CDR1 ENHRY and CDR2 SYGVKD.

The chain uses TRBV10-2 and TRBJ2-5; D remains ambiguous. There are 13 residues in the CDR3. V was cut by 6 bases and J by 2 bases, with 10 bases left in between. Germline values: CDR1 WSHSY, CDR2 SAAADI. The CDR3 bases are TGCGCCAGCAGGAACAGCCAACAAGAGACCCAGTACTTC. Translation: CASRNSQQETQYF.

The chain uses TRBV5-1 and TRBJ1-2; the match to TRBD1 covers 9 bases. V shed 3 bases, J shed 5 bases, and the junction held 14 bases outside the gene matches. CDR3 length: 17 amino acids. Germline lookup yields CDR1 SGHRS and CDR2 YFSETQ. The CDR3 DNA reads as TGCGCCAGCAGCTCACCTCAACAGGGGGCAAGCGGATATGGCTACACCTTC. Protein: CASSSPQQGASGYGYTF. The whole variable domain, filled in from reference TRBV5-1 and TRBJ1-2, reads KAGVTQTPRYLIKTRGQQVTLSCSPISGHRSVSWYQQTPGQGLQFLFEYFSETQRNKGNFPGRFSGRQFSNSRSEMNVSTLELGDSALYLCASSSPQQGASGYGYTFGSGTRLTVV.

V gene TRBV5-1 combines with J gene TRBJ1-6, with D maybe TRBD1 (6 bases). Trimming took 0 bases from V and 7 from J, leaving 14 bases between them. From germline, CDR1 is SGHRS and CDR2 YFSETQ. CDR3 length: 16 amino acids. CDR3 DNA: TGCGCCAGCAGCTTGGGGGCAGGGGAGTCCAATTCACCCCTCCACTTT. Translation gives CASSLGAGESNSPLHF.

The rearrangement uses TRBV7-8 and TRBJ2-5, with TRBD2 identical over 8 bases. The CDR3 is made up of 16 amino acids. The germline V gene encodes CDR1 SGHVS and CDR2 FQNEAQ. V shed 1 base, J shed 0 bases, and the junction held 4 bases outside the gene matches. As DNA, the CDR3 is TGTGCCAGCAGCTTAGTAGAGCGGGGGCACCAAGAGACCCAGTACTTC. It specifies CASSLVERGHQETQYF.

This chain joins TRBV5-5 and TRBJ2-2; weak D call: TRBD1 (5 bases). Trimming stripped 2 bases from V and 4 bases from J, with 12 bases between. The germline gives CDR1 SGHKS, CDR2 YYEKEE (reference sequence). CDR3 length: 15 residues. CDR3 in amino acids: CASSLAGLFTGELFF. CDR3 bases: TGTGCCAGCAGCTTAGCAGGGTTGTTCACCGGGGAGCTGTTTTTT.

The chain combines TRBV28 with TRBJ2-7; 8 nucleotides agree with TRBD1. CDR3 length: 16 amino acids. CDR1 and CDR2 from the germline V gene are MDHEN and SYDVKM. The V gene end was trimmed by 4 bases and the J gene end by 1 base; junction bases not matched to a gene: 9. For the CDR3, the DNA is TGTGCCAGCAGTTCGTCGGACAGGGCCGTTTCCTACGAGCAGTACTTC. As protein: CASSSSDRAVSYEQYF.

In DNA form, the CDR3 reads TGTGCCAGCAGCTTAGCGGGGATTAAAGAGACCCAGTACTTC. Translated: CASSLAGIKETQYF. The gene calls are TRBV7-9 and TRBJ2-5, with D uncertain. V shed 0 bases and J shed 3 bases, with 8 bases lying between them. The CDR3 length is 14 residues. Germline V gene sequence: CDR1 SEHNR, CDR2 FQNEAQ (reference sequence).

J is TRBJ1-5 and V is TRBV16, with 8 bases fitting TRBD1. Germline CDR1 KGHSY, CDR2 FQNENV. The V segment lost 4 bases and the J segment 4 bases; nucleotides outside the gene matches: 9. This CDR3 contains 16 residues. The DNA of the CDR3 is TGTGCCAGCAGCCTCAGCTGGGACAGGCCTAATCAGCCCCAGCATTTT. Its translation: CASSLSWDRPNQPQHF.

This clone was found once. The chain employs TRBV7-3 and TRBJ2-7; 7 bases fit TRBD1. Unmatched junction bases numbered 6, after V lost 11 bases and J lost 2 bases. The CDR3 covers 12 residues. The V gene's germline CDR1 is SGHTA and CDR2 FQGTGA. CDR3 in amino acids: CAATGNTYEQYF. DNA of the CDR3: TGTGCCGCGACAGGGAACACCTACGAGCAGTACTTC.

In its sample, this clone was seen once. The chain recombines TRBV5-1 with TRBJ2-7; tentative D call: TRBD2 (6 bases). V was shortened by 0 bases and J by 7 bases, with 17 bases between the two germline ends. The CDR3 runs to 15 residues. CDR1 and CDR2 (germline): SGHRS, YFSETQ. The CDR3 loop is CASSLAGGSNGEQYF. The CDR3 DNA reads as TGCGCCAGCAGCTTGGCAGGAGGGAGTAATGGGGAGCAGTACTTC.

The rearrangement links TRBV9 to TRBJ2-2; 15 nucleotides match TRBD2. With V trimmed by 3 bases and J by 4 bases, 10 bases remained unmatched. Looked up from germline, CDR1 is SGDLS and CDR2 is YYNGEE. The CDR3 covers 19 residues. The CDR3, as DNA: TGTGCCAGCAGCGCCCCCCGGACTAGCGGGGGGGCGGGCACCGGGGAGCTGTTTTTT. This sequence encodes CASSAPRTSGGAGTGELFF.

The rearrangement links TRBV5-1 to TRBJ2-7; D remains ambiguous. Trimming removed 0 bases from V and 1 base from J, with 5 bases in between. Germline CDR1 is SGHRS and CDR2 is YFSETQ. The CDR3 runs to 13 residues. The CDR3 here is CASSLESSYEQYF. The CDR3 nucleotides read TGCGCCAGCAGCTTGGAGTCTTCCTACGAGCAGTACTTC.

The sample holds one count of this clone. CDR3 sequence (DNA): TGTGCCAGCAGCCGGACAGCTCGGGGGCCCCAGCATTTT. Translated: CASSRTARGPQHF. V is TRBV5-8 and J is TRBJ1-5, with D perhaps matching TRBD1 (6 bases). The V and J ends lost 4 bases and 9 bases respectively, with 14 bases between them. CDR1 and CDR2 from the germline V gene are SGHTS and YDEGEE. This CDR3 region has 13 residues.

V is TRBV6-1 and J is TRBJ1-1, with D possibly TRBD1 on 5 matching bases. The CDR3 has 15 amino acids. Germline V CDR1 and CDR2: MNHNS, SASEGT. Trimming cost V 1 base and J 4 bases, with 13 bases left between them. The CDR3 nucleotides are TGTGCCAGCAGTGAAGGTCTGGGCAGGGCCACTGAAGCTTTCTTT. Its translation is CASSEGLGRATEAFF.

The V call is TRBV5-1, the J call TRBJ2-1; 10 nucleotides agree with TRBD2. This CDR3 spans 16 amino acids. V shed 4 bases and J 7 bases; nucleotides not matched to a gene: 11. Germline values: CDR1 SGHRS, CDR2 YFSETQ. The CDR3 loop reads CASSTLAGKGNNEQFF. In DNA, the CDR3 is TGCGCCAGCAGCACACTAGCGGGAAAAGGTAATAATGAGCAGTTCTTC.

The gene calls are TRBV10-2 and TRBJ2-1; weak D call: TRBD1 (5 bases). The CDR3 covers 14 residues. The V end was cut by 6 bases, the J end by 5 bases, with 14 bases between. Germline V gene sequence: CDR1 WSHSY, CDR2 SAAADI. The CDR3 protein is CASSGLGANNEQFF. The CDR3 DNA reads as TGCGCCAGCAGCGGTCTAGGGGCCAACAATGAGCAGTTCTTC.

For this clone: The identical CDR3 is also encoded by other nucleotide sequences in the sample. The chain uses TRBV10-3 and TRBJ2-7; 13 positions match TRBD2. Germline trimming cut 4 bases from V and 1 base from J; bases unmatched to any gene: 1. CDR3 length: 15 residues. Germline V gene lookup returns CDR1 ENHRY and CDR2 SYGVKD. The CDR3 region is CAISGTSGGSYEQYF. The CDR3 nucleotides are TGTGCCATCAGTGGGACTAGCGGGGGATCCTACGAGCAGTACTTC.

The V and J genes are TRBV10-2 and TRBJ2-7; 8 bases fit TRBD1. The germline V gene encodes CDR1 WSHSY and CDR2 SAAADI. V was pared by 1 base and J by 7 bases, with 6 bases of the junction left unmatched. CDR3 length: 14 residues. The CDR3 protein is CASSELDRAGEQYF. CDR3 bases: TGCGCCAGCAGTGAGTTGGACAGGGCGGGTGAGCAGTACTTC.

This clone has a single count. V and J are TRBV9 and TRBJ2-2, with 7 bases identical to TRBD2. The V segment lost 3 bases and the J segment 6 bases; nucleotides outside the gene matches: 5. CDR1 and CDR2 (germline): SGDLS, YYNGEE. The CDR3 contains 14 residues. In nucleotides, the CDR3 is TGTGCCAGCAGCGGCGGGGGATCGGCCGGGGAGCTGTTTTTT. Protein: CASSGGGSAGELFF.

This rearrangement joins TRBV5-1 to TRBJ1-1; D ambiguous. Trimming removed 6 bases at V and 3 bases at J, with 15 bases between. From germline, CDR1 is SGHRS and CDR2 YFSETQ. The CDR3 is 14 residues long. The CDR3: CASKEPGMYTEAFF. In DNA form, the CDR3 reads TGCGCCAGCAAGGAGCCGGGAATGTACACTGAAGCTTTCTTT.

V usage is TRBV13 and J usage is TRBJ2-7; D gene ambiguous. Germline lookup yields CDR1 PRHDT and CDR2 FYEKMQ (reference sequence). Trimming cost V 5 bases and J 2 bases, with 16 bases left between them. This CDR3 is 15 amino acids long. This chain's CDR3 is CASSRQFSRPYEQYF. In DNA form, the CDR3 reads TGTGCCAGCAGCCGTCAGTTTTCCCGGCCCTACGAGCAGTACTTC. Drawing the rest from reference TRBV13 and TRBJ2-7, the complete variable domain is AAGVIQSPRHLIKEKRETATLKCYPIPRHDTVYWYQQGPGQDPQFLISFYEKMQSDKGSIPDRFSAQQFSDYHSELNMSSLELGDSALYFCASSRQFSRPYEQYFGPGTRLTVT.

This chain connects TRBV21-1 to TRBJ2-7. TRBV21-1 is termed a pseudogene. This CDR3 spans 15 amino acids. The CDR3 bases are TGTGCCAGCAGCAAAAATCCCCCCAGCATCAGCGAGCAGTACTTC. Protein: CASSKNPPSISEQYF.

The J gene is TRBJ1-5, the V gene TRBV30, with D unclear. V was cut by 0 bases and J by 7 bases, with 16 bases left in between. Germline V gives CDR1 GTSNPN, CDR2 SVGIG (reference sequence). There are 15 residues in the CDR3. The CDR3 DNA follows: TGTGCCTGGAGTGTACCCGGCAGGTGGGCCCAGCCCCAGCATTTT. Translating it yields CAWSVPGRWAQPQHF. Complete variable domain (other parts from reference TRBV30 and TRBJ1-5): SQTIHQWPATLVQPVGSPLSLECTVEGTSNPNLYWYRQAAGRGLQLLFYSVGIGQISSEVPQNLSASRPQDRQFILSSKKLLLSDSGFYLCAWSVPGRWAQPQHFGDGTRLSIL.

V usage is TRBV6-1 and J usage is TRBJ2-7; D could derive from TRBD1 or TRBD2 (5 bases each). The V and J ends lost 6 bases and 7 bases respectively, with 16 bases between them. The germline V gene encodes CDR1 MNHNS and CDR2 SASEGT. This CDR3 region has 13 residues. The CDR3: CASSPGPTWEQYF. The CDR3 DNA is TGTGCCAGCAGCCCGGGACCCACCTGGGAGCAGTACTTC.